Following are 31 T cell receptor beta chains from one sample sequenced in a study of identical twins. TCRdb called the 5' RACE reads again in MiXCR, with one record for every CDR3 protein. The sample holds around 1.7 million distinct CDR3 sequences, under 35% seen once. The source material was cord blood. The receptors derive from a newborn girl in good health.

Here the CDR3 reads CASRLDGNTIYF. The CDR3 region has the DNA TGTGCCAGCAGACTAGACGGAAACACCATATATTTT. The chain couples TRBV28 to TRBJ1-3; no definite D call. V lost 6 bases to trimming and J lost 4 bases, with 7 bases between them. Germline CDR1 MDHEN, CDR2 SYDVKM. The CDR3 spans 12 residues.

There are a few counts of this clonotype. The chain has TRBV20-1 and TRBJ2-7; TRBD2 matches 9 bases. Germline values: CDR1 DFQATT, CDR2 SNEGSKA (reference sequence). The V and J ends lost 3 bases and 2 bases, in that order; junction bases with no gene match: 5. The CDR3 has 14 residues. The DNA of the CDR3 is TGCAGTGCTAGTCCCCTAGCGGGGCCCTACGAGCAGTACTTC. Residues: CSASPLAGPYEQYF.

The chain joins TRBV20-1 to TRBJ2-2, with D perhaps TRBD2 (5 bases). This CDR3 region has 16 residues. Germline V CDR1 and CDR2: DFQATT, SNEGSKA (reference sequence). The germline V and J ends were trimmed by 0 bases and 5 bases, with 16 bases remaining between them. CDR3 loop: CSARDGSSPGTGELFF. For the CDR3, the DNA is TGCAGTGCTAGAGATGGGTCGAGCCCGGGGACCGGGGAGCTGTTTTTT.

In regard to this clonotype: One end of the junction fails to match germline, which may point to a read error. The gene calls are TRBV7-8 and TRBJ2-1; 9 positions match TRBD2. The length of the CDR3 is 17 residues. Germline values: CDR1 SGHVS, CDR2 FQNEAQ. In DNA, the CDR3 is TGTGCCAGCAGCTTAAGGGAAGGAACTAGCGGGTATAATGAGGAGTTCTTC. Its translation: CASSLREGTSGYNEEFF.

In this sample, this clonotype turned up a few times. This rearrangement joins TRBV7-9 to TRBJ2-5, with D perhaps assigned TRBD1 or TRBD2 (5 bases each). Germline V CDR1 and CDR2: SEHNR, FQNEAQ (reference sequence). The V end was cut by 6 bases, the J end by 0 bases, with 17 bases between. This CDR3 comprises 16 residues. The CDR3 DNA follows: TGTGCCAGCAGGGAGAGGGACCCTCCCTACCAAGAGACCCAGTACTTC. Residues: CASRERDPPYQETQYF.

The chain couples TRBV2 to TRBJ2-5; D is ambiguous. Germline V gives CDR1 SNHLY, CDR2 FYNNEI. V was shortened by 7 bases and J by 2 bases, with 11 bases between the two germline ends. This CDR3 has 13 residues. The CDR3 here is CASNPSVQETQYF. DNA of the CDR3: TGTGCCAGCAACCCGTCGGTTCAAGAGACCCAGTACTTC.

This clonotype came up many times. The CDR3 loop is CASSYPPYEQYF. In DNA form, the CDR3 reads TGTGCCAGCAGTTACCCACCCTACGAGCAGTACTTC. The chain links TRBV6-5 to TRBJ2-7, with D uncertain. From germline, CDR1 is MNHEY and CDR2 SVGAGI. V was trimmed by 2 bases and J by 2 bases, leaving 4 bases between them. The CDR3 runs 12 residues.

Only a few counts were recorded for this clonotype. The chain links TRBV29-1 to TRBJ2-3, with TRBD2 matching over 13 bases. The germline CDR1 and CDR2 sequences are SQVTM and ANQGSEA. The CDR3 covers 16 residues. V gave up 6 bases and J gave up 5 bases; unmatched junction bases: 11. The CDR3 is CSVVYGTSGVGDTQYF. The DNA of the CDR3 is TGCAGCGTGGTATACGGGACTAGCGGGGTGGGAGATACGCAGTATTTT.

This chain links TRBV3-1 with TRBJ1-5; the D is unclear. Germline values: CDR1 LGHDT, CDR2 YNNKEL (reference sequence). V lost 2 bases and J 5 bases, leaving 13 bases between the germline ends. CDR3 size: 15 residues. CDR3 sequence reads: CASSQSTGHYQPQHF. The CDR3, as DNA: TGTGCCAGCAGCCAATCAACCGGCCACTATCAGCCCCAGCATTTT.

A few counts support this clonotype. This chain uses TRBV29-1 with TRBJ1-2, with 12 nucleotides matching TRBD1. This CDR3 is 16 amino acids long. With 4 bases clipped from V and 4 bases from J, the junction kept 10 bases outside the gene matches. The germline CDR1 and CDR2 sequences are SQVTM and ANQGSEA. The CDR3 DNA sequence: TGCAGCGTTGGGGGACAGGGGGCTCTCCCACCCTATGGCTACACCTTC. Translation: CSVGGQGALPPYGYTF.

This clonotype was observed a handful of times. The V gene is TRBV2, the J gene TRBJ2-7, with 9 bases matching TRBD1. The germline V gene encodes CDR1 SNHLY and CDR2 FYNNEI. The junction had 2 bases not matched to a gene; V was cut back by 1 base and J by 7 bases. The CDR3 totals 13 residues. CDR3 in amino acids: CASSEDGQGEQYF. CDR3 bases: TGTGCCAGCAGTGAAGATGGACAGGGGGAGCAGTACTTC. Supplemented by reference TRBV2 and TRBJ2-7, the full variable domain reads EPEVTQTPSHQVTQMGQEVILRCVPISNHLYFYWYRQILGQKVEFLVSFYNNEISEKSEIFDDQFSVERPDGSNFTLKIRSTKLEDSAMYFCASSEDGQGEQYFGPGTRLTVT.

The sample holds a few counts of this clonotype. V usage is TRBV3-1 and J usage is TRBJ2-1, with 9 bases that match TRBD1. The CDR3 length is 17 residues. Germline CDR1 reads LGHDT; CDR2 reads YNNKEL (reference sequence). The J segment lost 4 bases and the V segment lost 10 bases, leaving 17 bases of the junction unmatched. The DNA of the CDR3 is TGTGCCACCAGTTCATTCCCGGGACAGGGAGGGTACAATGAGCAGTTCTTC. This gives the protein CATSSFPGQGGYNEQFF.

The J gene is TRBJ1-2, the V gene TRBV27; possible D gene TRBD1, 5 bases. The germline V and J ends were trimmed by 6 bases and 4 bases, with 18 bases remaining between them. CDR1 is MNHEY and CDR2 is SMNVEV in the germline V gene (reference sequence). This CDR3 has 15 amino acids. CDR3 nucleotide sequence: TGTGCCAGCAGGTCAATGGGACTGTCGAGCTATGGCTACACCTTC. Amino acids: CASRSMGLSSYGYTF.

This clonotype was counted between two and nine times. The V gene is TRBV29-1, the J gene TRBJ1-1; D possibly corresponds to TRBD1 (6 bases). V lost 6 bases and J 1 base, leaving 12 bases between the germline ends. Per the germline V gene, CDR1 is SQVTM and CDR2 is ANQGSEA. The CDR3 is 13 residues long. The CDR3 coding sequence is TGCAGCGTCCTGGAGGACAGGAACACTGAAGCTTTCTTT. Protein sequence: CSVLEDRNTEAFF.

This clonotype was counted only a few times. The J gene is TRBJ2-1, the V gene TRBV27, with 9 bases identical to TRBD2. J was trimmed by 8 bases and V by 5 bases; bases with no gene match: 7. The CDR3 is made up of 14 amino acids. The germline V gene encodes CDR1 MNHEY and CDR2 SMNVEV (reference sequence). This CDR3 is CASSLQRGADEQFF. The DNA of the CDR3 is TGTGCCAGCAGTCTTCAGCGGGGGGCCGATGAGCAGTTCTTC.

This clonotype turned up a few times. This chain connects TRBV2 to TRBJ2-4, with D hard to call. The CDR3 consists of 13 residues. Germline-derived CDR1 and CDR2 are SNHLY and FYNNEI. V lost 0 bases and J 9 bases, leaving 9 bases between the germline ends. The CDR3, as DNA: TGTGCCAGCAGTGAAGCTATAGTGGTCATTCAGTACTTC. It is translated as CASSEAIVVIQYF. Full variable domain (rest looked up from reference TRBV2 and TRBJ2-4): EPEVTQTPSHQVTQMGQEVILRCVPISNHLYFYWYRQILGQKVEFLVSFYNNEISEKSEIFDDQFSVERPDGSNFTLKIRSTKLEDSAMYFCASSEAIVVIQYFGAGTRLSVL.

This chain joins TRBV20-1 and TRBJ1-6, with D tentatively TRBD1 (6 bases). From germline, CDR1 is DFQATT and CDR2 SNEGSKA (reference sequence). There are 15 residues in the CDR3. The V end lost 0 bases, the J end lost 3 bases, and 9 bases lay between the germline ends. The CDR3 reads CSAREGAFYNSPLHF. As DNA, the CDR3 is TGCAGTGCTAGAGAGGGGGCCTTCTATAATTCACCCCTCCACTTT.

This chain joins TRBV6-5 and TRBJ2-7; 8 bases agree with TRBD1. The V gene end was trimmed by 4 bases and the J gene end by 7 bases; junction bases not matched to a gene: 9. The CDR3 is 14 residues long. CDR1 is MNHEY, CDR2 SVGAGI, per germline. CDR3 sequence: CASSSVQGVLEQYF. The CDR3 nucleotides read TGTGCCAGCAGTTCGGTACAGGGGGTGCTGGAGCAGTACTTC.

The CDR3 region has the DNA TGCAGTGCTGAGATACAGTCATCCTACGAGCAGTACTTC. As protein: CSAEIQSSYEQYF. This chain connects TRBV20-1 to TRBJ2-7; D is unclear. Trimming pared 5 bases from V and 1 base from J, leaving 12 bases between. This CDR3 has 13 residues. Per germline, CDR1 DFQATT and CDR2 SNEGSKA (reference sequence).

The CDR3 nucleotides are TGTGCCAGCCCCAAAGGAACAGGGGGCGCTGGGGCCAACGTCCTGACTTTC. This translates into CASPKGTGGAGANVLTF. The chain carries TRBV2 and TRBJ2-6; 9 bases map to TRBD1. The CDR3 has 17 amino acids. Germline-derived CDR1 and CDR2 are SNHLY and FYNNEI. Trimming cost V 8 bases and J 2 bases; bases outside gene matches: 10.

This clonotype showed up just a few times. J is TRBJ2-2 and V is TRBV5-1; either TRBD1 or TRBD2 may supply D (6 bases each). The V gene lost 1 base and the J gene lost 3 bases, with 13 bases spanning the gap. CDR1 is SGHRS and CDR2 is YFSETQ in the germline V gene. The CDR3 is made up of 16 amino acids. The CDR3 region is CASSLYPGADTGELFF. CDR3 DNA: TGCGCCAGCAGCTTGTATCCGGGGGCGGACACCGGGGAGCTGTTTTTT. The full variable domain, completed using reference TRBV5-1 and TRBJ2-2, is KAGVTQTPRYLIKTRGQQVTLSCSPISGHRSVSWYQQTPGQGLQFLFEYFSETQRNKGNFPGRFSGRQFSNSRSEMNVSTLELGDSALYLCASSLYPGADTGELFFGEGSRLTVL.

V usage is TRBV3-1 and J usage is TRBJ1-2; D perhaps matches TRBD1 (5 bases). CDR3 length equals 13 residues. CDR1 and CDR2 (germline): LGHDT, YNNKEL (reference sequence). Trimming stripped 2 bases from V and 4 bases from J, with 8 bases between. The CDR3 DNA sequence: TGTGCCAGCAGCCAACCAACAGGCTATGGCTACACCTTC. It encodes CASSQPTGYGYTF.

This clonotype has more than one count but fewer than ten. Written as DNA, the CDR3 is TGTGCCAGCCGACGGCGAATAACCGGGACAGGCTATAATTCACCCCTCCACTTT. The encoded protein is CASRRRITGTGYNSPLHF. The rearrangement joins TRBV12-3 or TRBV12-4 to TRBJ1-6; 8 nucleotides align to TRBD1. The CDR3 length is 18 residues. The trim removed 8 bases at V and 3 bases at J, leaving 15 bases unmatched.

The sample holds a few counts of this clonotype. The gene calls are TRBV28 and TRBJ1-1, with no clear D. The V gene lost 5 bases and the J gene lost 1 base, with 14 bases spanning the gap. The germline gives CDR1 MDHEN, CDR2 SYDVKM. This CDR3 spans 15 amino acids. This CDR3 is CASSPPRSGNTEAFF. Here the CDR3 DNA reads TGTGCCAGCAGTCCGCCCCGTTCTGGGAACACTGAAGCTTTCTTT.

This clonotype was counted ten times or more. The chain is built from TRBV12-3 or TRBV12-4 and TRBJ2-3; D is unresolved. V was pared by 5 bases and J by 7 bases, with 10 bases between. This CDR3 is built from 12 residues. The CDR3 coding sequence is TGTGCCAGCAGTCCCGCCCAAAATACGCAGTATTTT. Its protein product is CASSPAQNTQYF.

This clonotype was observed a handful of times. V and J are TRBV13 and TRBJ2-1; 8 positions match TRBD2. V shed 1 base and J 2 bases; nucleotides not matched to a gene: 4. The CDR3 runs 16 residues. Germline CDR1 is PRHDT and CDR2 is FYEKMQ (reference sequence). CDR3 bases: TGTGCCAGCAGCTTAGCCGTACTAGCGGCCTACAATGAGCAGTTCTTC. Residues: CASSLAVLAAYNEQFF.

CDR3 coding DNA: TGTGCCAGCAGAGCACAGGGGGTTAGCAATCAGCCCCAGCATTTT. This codes for CASRAQGVSNQPQHF. The rearrangement joins TRBV2 to TRBJ1-5; 8 positions match TRBD1. The CDR3 sequence is 15 residues long. In germline, CDR1 is SNHLY, CDR2 FYNNEI. J was trimmed by 0 bases and V by 6 bases; bases with no gene match: 4.

V and J are TRBV28 and TRBJ2-3; D is undetermined. This CDR3 has 17 amino acids. Per the germline V gene, CDR1 is MDHEN and CDR2 is SYDVKM. V was trimmed by 3 bases and J by 2 bases, leaving 18 bases between them. CDR3: CASSLDLLGLPTDTQYF. The CDR3, as DNA: TGTGCCAGCAGTTTGGACCTCCTGGGCCTACCCACAGATACGCAGTATTTT.

This chain connects TRBV4-1 to TRBJ2-3, with TRBD2 matching 9 bases. V lost 3 bases, J lost 3 bases, and 13 bases stayed unmatched. The length of the CDR3 is 18 residues. Germline CDR1 reads MGHRA; CDR2 reads YSYEKL. The CDR3 here is CASSQGLAGILLTDTQYF. For the CDR3, the DNA is TGCGCCAGCAGCCAGGGGCTAGCGGGAATCTTATTGACAGATACGCAGTATTTT.

The sample holds a few counts of this clonotype. The J gene is TRBJ2-7, the V gene TRBV19; a possible D gene is TRBD1 (6 bases). The end of the DNA aligns better with TRBJ2-5, so the J call may be wrong. This CDR3 has 16 amino acids. CDR1 is LNHDA and CDR2 is SQIVND in the germline V gene (reference sequence). CDR3 nucleotides: TGTGCCAGTAACCCCTTTCACAGGGATGACCGGGAGACCCAGTACTTC. It yields the protein CASNPFHRDDRETQYF.

This clonotype was counted a few times. The V call is TRBV6-5, the J call TRBJ2-3, with D perhaps matching TRBD1 (5 bases). Germline lookup yields CDR1 MNHEY and CDR2 SVGAGI. This CDR3 is 13 amino acids long. V lost 1 base and J lost 6, with 8 bases in between. For the CDR3, the DNA is TGTGCCAGCAGTTACTGGAACAGGGATACGCAGTATTTT. Translation: CASSYWNRDTQYF.